The 22 T cell receptor beta chains below all came from one sample that was sequenced in a study (dated by TCRdb to 2021 to 2024). The receptor library was made with the immunoSEQ multiplex PCR assay. The clones in this table, taken by TCRdb from immuneACCESS, are in-frame only. Not every clone is retained; where verified, under half of the shortfall comes from an unresolved V gene, and the cause of the rest is unknown. The table for this sample lists approximately 70,000 clones; around 95% of them were counted only once. The ten largest make up roughly 4% of the sample. The specimen was PBMCs. These receptors were taken from a man aged 35 to 55 with rheumatoid arthritis.

CDR3 protein: CASSPSGRRNEQFF. CDR3 DNA sequence: TGTGCCAGCAGCCCTAGCGGGAGAAGGAATGAGCAGTTCTTC. This chain joins TRBV11-3 and TRBJ2-1; 10 nucleotides agree with TRBD2. CDR1 is SGHNT and CDR2 is YENEEA in the germline V gene. V was pared by 5 bases and J by 7 bases, with 5 bases of the junction left unmatched. This CDR3 contains 14 residues.

The V and J genes are TRBV9 and TRBJ2-3, with 13 bases matching TRBD2. The trim removed 3 bases at V and 4 bases at J, leaving 26 bases unmatched. Germline V gives CDR1 SGDLS, CDR2 YYNGEE. The CDR3 covers 23 residues. The CDR3 region is CASSEPLSPGLAGTTGPPDTQYF. The DNA of the CDR3 is TGTGCCAGCAGCGAACCCCTCTCCCCGGGACTAGCGGGGACCACGGGTCCCCCAGATACGCAGTATTTT.

The chain recombines TRBV7-9 with TRBJ2-3, with 11 bases fitting TRBD2. Germline CDR1 reads SEHNR; CDR2 reads FQNEAQ (reference sequence). Unmatched junction bases numbered 10, after V lost 11 bases and J lost 6 bases. The CDR3 totals 14 residues. In DNA form, the CDR3 reads TGTGCCGGCACCCTAGCGGGAGGTGCGGATACGCAGTATTTT. Residues: CAGTLAGGADTQYF.

This clone was seen only a few times. V gene TRBV28 combines with J gene TRBJ1-5; no definite D call. This CDR3 is 12 amino acids long. Germline V lookup: CDR1 MDHEN, CDR2 SYDVKM. V was trimmed by 6 bases and J by 1 base, leaving 4 bases between them. In nucleotides, the CDR3 is TGTGCCAGCAGGATCAGCAATCAGCCCCAGCATTTT. It translates to CASRISNQPQHF.

The V and J genes are TRBV28 and TRBJ1-5; D gene unclear. The V gene's germline CDR1 is MDHEN and CDR2 SYDVKM. This CDR3 is built from 12 residues. With 5 bases removed from V and 4 bases from J, the gap between germline ends came to 6 bases. The CDR3 region is CASSRGNQPQHF. DNA of the CDR3: TGTGCCAGCAGTCGAGGGAATCAGCCCCAGCATTTT.

The rearrangement joins TRBV7-9 to TRBJ2-1, with 13 bases that match TRBD2. From germline, CDR1 is SEHNR and CDR2 FQNEAQ (reference sequence). J was trimmed by 6 bases and V by 3 bases; bases with no gene match: 2. The CDR3 has 15 residues. The CDR3 reads CASSLGLAGFNEQFF. The CDR3 nucleotides read TGTGCCAGCAGCTTGGGACTAGCGGGGTTCAATGAGCAGTTCTTC.

This clone was found once. The rearrangement links TRBV11-3 to TRBJ2-7; TRBD2 matches at 10 bases. With V trimmed by 4 bases and J by 5 bases, 2 bases remained unmatched. This CDR3 is built from 13 residues. In germline, CDR1 is SGHNT, CDR2 YENEEA. CDR3 protein: CASSSGTSDEQYF. CDR3 nucleotides: TGTGCCAGCAGCTCCGGGACTAGCGACGAGCAGTACTTC.

This sequence joins TRBV11-2 and TRBJ1-2; TRBD1 is a possible D gene (6 bases). V lost 2 bases and J 2 bases, leaving 9 bases between the germline ends. This CDR3 contains 14 residues. The germline gives CDR1 SGHAT, CDR2 FQNNGV. CDR3 sequence: CASSLRGPNYGYTF. The CDR3, as DNA: TGTGCCAGCAGCTTACGGGGGCCCAACTATGGCTACACCTTC.

This clone has only one observation. The junction departs from germline at one end; a sequencing error may be responsible. The CDR3 region is CLGPYAGELFF. The CDR3 DNA reads TGCCTGGGGCCTTACGCCGGGGAGCTGTTTTTT. The chain joins TRBV12-3 or TRBV12-4 to TRBJ2-2; TRBD1 might be the D (5 bases). The CDR3 runs 11 residues.

The rearrangement joins TRBV7-2 to TRBJ2-1; D is unresolved. CDR1 and CDR2 (germline): SGHTA, FQGNSA. The V end was cut by 5 bases, the J end by 0 bases, with 11 bases between. The CDR3 is 15 amino acids. The CDR3 coding sequence is TGTGCCAGCAGCCCGAGCCTCTCCTCCTACAATGAGCAGTTCTTC. Its protein product is CASSPSLSSYNEQFF.

The rearrangement uses TRBV18 and TRBJ1-1, with D perhaps matching TRBD1 (6 bases). Germline CDR1 KGHSH, CDR2 LQKENI. The CDR3 length is 14 residues. Trimming removed 0 bases from V and 5 bases from J, with 10 bases in between. The CDR3 sequence is CASSPPTGRTEAFF. In nucleotides, the CDR3 is TGTGCCAGCTCACCACCGACAGGCCGAACTGAAGCTTTCTTT.

This clone was seen only once. This chain uses TRBV29-1 with TRBJ1-2, with no clear D. The CDR3 has 12 amino acids. Germline-derived CDR1 and CDR2 are SQVTM and ANQGSEA. Trimming shortened V by 7 bases and J by 4 bases, and 13 bases separated the two germline ends. DNA of the CDR3: TGCAGCGCCGAAGGTATCAGCTATGGCTACACCTTC. Translating gives CSAEGISYGYTF.

The CDR3 here is CASSFDLMNTEAFF. The CDR3 nucleotides are TGTGCCAGCAGTTTTGACCTGATGAACACTGAAGCTTTCTTT. The chain recombines TRBV27 with TRBJ1-1, with no clear D. V was trimmed by 3 bases and J by 0 bases, leaving 8 bases between them. Germline V lookup: CDR1 MNHEY, CDR2 SMNVEV (reference sequence). This CDR3 has 14 residues.

The chain is built from TRBV28 and TRBJ1-2; D might be TRBD1 (6 bases). Germline CDR1 reads MDHEN; CDR2 reads SYDVKM. This CDR3 is 12 amino acids long. Trimming removed 4 bases from V and 8 bases from J, with 11 bases in between. The CDR3 sequence: CASSSRDKGYTF. The CDR3 region has the DNA TGTGCCAGCAGTTCAAGGGACAAGGGCTACACCTTC.

V and J are TRBV5-1 and TRBJ1-6, with 7 nucleotides matching TRBD1. The V gene end was trimmed by 0 bases and the J gene end by 8 bases; junction bases not matched to a gene: 2. The length of the CDR3 is 14 residues. CDR1 and CDR2 from the germline V gene are SGHRS and YFSETQ. CDR3 amino acids: CASSLGQGHSPLHF. CDR3 DNA sequence: TGCGCCAGCAGCTTGGGACAGGGACATTCACCCCTCCACTTT.

The gene calls are TRBV28 and TRBJ2-7; D unresolved. Germline lookup yields CDR1 MDHEN and CDR2 SYDVKM. The V end lost 3 bases, the J end lost 3 bases, and 12 bases lay between the germline ends. CDR3 size: 14 residues. The CDR3 loop reads CASSFEARYYEQYF. The CDR3 DNA sequence: TGTGCCAGCAGTTTTGAAGCTCGGTACTACGAGCAGTACTTC. Combining the CDR3 with reference TRBV28 and TRBJ2-7 gives the whole variable domain DVKVTQSSRYLVKRTGEKVFLECVQDMDHENMFWYRQDPGLGLRLIYFSYDVKMKEKGDIPEGYSVSREKKERFSLILESASTNQTSMYLCASSFEARYYEQYFGPGTRLTVT.

The chain links TRBV30 to TRBJ1-6, with 7 bases matching TRBD1. V shed 1 base, J shed 10 bases, and the junction held 13 bases outside the gene matches. This CDR3 spans 16 amino acids. Germline loops: CDR1 GTSNPN, CDR2 SVGIG (reference sequence). CDR3 sequence: CAWSDGGGSLWSPLHF. In nucleotides, the CDR3 is TGTGCCTGGAGTGATGGAGGGGGCAGTCTCTGGTCACCCCTCCACTTT.

This chain links TRBV5-1 with TRBJ2-3, with D perhaps matching TRBD1 (6 bases). V lost 0 bases and J 2 bases, leaving 13 bases between the germline ends. This CDR3 is built from 16 residues. Germline CDR1 reads SGHRS; CDR2 reads YFSETQ. The CDR3 nucleotides read TGCGCCAGCAGCTTGGTATGGCAGGGGCCCACAGATACGCAGTATTTT. Translating it yields CASSLVWQGPTDTQYF.

This chain joins TRBV9 and TRBJ2-7; TRBD1 matches 7 bases. After removal of 3 bases from V and 1 base from J, the junction contained 10 bases not matched to a gene. CDR1 is SGDLS and CDR2 is YYNGEE in the germline V gene. CDR3 length: 16 amino acids. CDR3 amino acids: CASSGSTGTASYEQYF. The CDR3 coding sequence is TGTGCCAGCAGCGGATCAACCGGGACAGCTTCCTACGAGCAGTACTTC.

The chain carries TRBV6-5 and TRBJ2-7; a weak D match, TRBD2 (5 bases). V was clipped by 10 bases and J by 2 bases, with 15 bases between them. CDR1 is MNHEY and CDR2 is SVGAGI in the germline V gene. The CDR3 loop spans 13 amino acids. The CDR3 DNA is TGTGCCACTCTCCCGCTGGGAGCCTACGAGCAGTACTTC. Translating it yields CATLPLGAYEQYF.

This chain links TRBV7-8 with TRBJ2-7; no clear D. The CDR3 is 14 amino acids. Germline lookup yields CDR1 SGHVS and CDR2 FQNEAQ. Trimming took off 2 bases at V and 0 bases at J, with 8 bases between the two ends. The CDR3 bases are TGTGCCAGCAGCTTAAAGAGGAGCTCCTACGAGCAGTACTTC. This encodes CASSLKRSSYEQYF.

The gene calls are TRBV10-3 and TRBJ2-3, with 8 nucleotides matching TRBD1. The CDR3 loop spans 13 amino acids. Germline loops: CDR1 ENHRY, CDR2 SYGVKD. Germline trimming cut 5 bases from V and 4 bases from J; bases unmatched to any gene: 2. This CDR3 reads CAISPGGADTQYF. The CDR3 DNA sequence: TGTGCCATCAGTCCAGGGGGCGCAGATACGCAGTATTTT.